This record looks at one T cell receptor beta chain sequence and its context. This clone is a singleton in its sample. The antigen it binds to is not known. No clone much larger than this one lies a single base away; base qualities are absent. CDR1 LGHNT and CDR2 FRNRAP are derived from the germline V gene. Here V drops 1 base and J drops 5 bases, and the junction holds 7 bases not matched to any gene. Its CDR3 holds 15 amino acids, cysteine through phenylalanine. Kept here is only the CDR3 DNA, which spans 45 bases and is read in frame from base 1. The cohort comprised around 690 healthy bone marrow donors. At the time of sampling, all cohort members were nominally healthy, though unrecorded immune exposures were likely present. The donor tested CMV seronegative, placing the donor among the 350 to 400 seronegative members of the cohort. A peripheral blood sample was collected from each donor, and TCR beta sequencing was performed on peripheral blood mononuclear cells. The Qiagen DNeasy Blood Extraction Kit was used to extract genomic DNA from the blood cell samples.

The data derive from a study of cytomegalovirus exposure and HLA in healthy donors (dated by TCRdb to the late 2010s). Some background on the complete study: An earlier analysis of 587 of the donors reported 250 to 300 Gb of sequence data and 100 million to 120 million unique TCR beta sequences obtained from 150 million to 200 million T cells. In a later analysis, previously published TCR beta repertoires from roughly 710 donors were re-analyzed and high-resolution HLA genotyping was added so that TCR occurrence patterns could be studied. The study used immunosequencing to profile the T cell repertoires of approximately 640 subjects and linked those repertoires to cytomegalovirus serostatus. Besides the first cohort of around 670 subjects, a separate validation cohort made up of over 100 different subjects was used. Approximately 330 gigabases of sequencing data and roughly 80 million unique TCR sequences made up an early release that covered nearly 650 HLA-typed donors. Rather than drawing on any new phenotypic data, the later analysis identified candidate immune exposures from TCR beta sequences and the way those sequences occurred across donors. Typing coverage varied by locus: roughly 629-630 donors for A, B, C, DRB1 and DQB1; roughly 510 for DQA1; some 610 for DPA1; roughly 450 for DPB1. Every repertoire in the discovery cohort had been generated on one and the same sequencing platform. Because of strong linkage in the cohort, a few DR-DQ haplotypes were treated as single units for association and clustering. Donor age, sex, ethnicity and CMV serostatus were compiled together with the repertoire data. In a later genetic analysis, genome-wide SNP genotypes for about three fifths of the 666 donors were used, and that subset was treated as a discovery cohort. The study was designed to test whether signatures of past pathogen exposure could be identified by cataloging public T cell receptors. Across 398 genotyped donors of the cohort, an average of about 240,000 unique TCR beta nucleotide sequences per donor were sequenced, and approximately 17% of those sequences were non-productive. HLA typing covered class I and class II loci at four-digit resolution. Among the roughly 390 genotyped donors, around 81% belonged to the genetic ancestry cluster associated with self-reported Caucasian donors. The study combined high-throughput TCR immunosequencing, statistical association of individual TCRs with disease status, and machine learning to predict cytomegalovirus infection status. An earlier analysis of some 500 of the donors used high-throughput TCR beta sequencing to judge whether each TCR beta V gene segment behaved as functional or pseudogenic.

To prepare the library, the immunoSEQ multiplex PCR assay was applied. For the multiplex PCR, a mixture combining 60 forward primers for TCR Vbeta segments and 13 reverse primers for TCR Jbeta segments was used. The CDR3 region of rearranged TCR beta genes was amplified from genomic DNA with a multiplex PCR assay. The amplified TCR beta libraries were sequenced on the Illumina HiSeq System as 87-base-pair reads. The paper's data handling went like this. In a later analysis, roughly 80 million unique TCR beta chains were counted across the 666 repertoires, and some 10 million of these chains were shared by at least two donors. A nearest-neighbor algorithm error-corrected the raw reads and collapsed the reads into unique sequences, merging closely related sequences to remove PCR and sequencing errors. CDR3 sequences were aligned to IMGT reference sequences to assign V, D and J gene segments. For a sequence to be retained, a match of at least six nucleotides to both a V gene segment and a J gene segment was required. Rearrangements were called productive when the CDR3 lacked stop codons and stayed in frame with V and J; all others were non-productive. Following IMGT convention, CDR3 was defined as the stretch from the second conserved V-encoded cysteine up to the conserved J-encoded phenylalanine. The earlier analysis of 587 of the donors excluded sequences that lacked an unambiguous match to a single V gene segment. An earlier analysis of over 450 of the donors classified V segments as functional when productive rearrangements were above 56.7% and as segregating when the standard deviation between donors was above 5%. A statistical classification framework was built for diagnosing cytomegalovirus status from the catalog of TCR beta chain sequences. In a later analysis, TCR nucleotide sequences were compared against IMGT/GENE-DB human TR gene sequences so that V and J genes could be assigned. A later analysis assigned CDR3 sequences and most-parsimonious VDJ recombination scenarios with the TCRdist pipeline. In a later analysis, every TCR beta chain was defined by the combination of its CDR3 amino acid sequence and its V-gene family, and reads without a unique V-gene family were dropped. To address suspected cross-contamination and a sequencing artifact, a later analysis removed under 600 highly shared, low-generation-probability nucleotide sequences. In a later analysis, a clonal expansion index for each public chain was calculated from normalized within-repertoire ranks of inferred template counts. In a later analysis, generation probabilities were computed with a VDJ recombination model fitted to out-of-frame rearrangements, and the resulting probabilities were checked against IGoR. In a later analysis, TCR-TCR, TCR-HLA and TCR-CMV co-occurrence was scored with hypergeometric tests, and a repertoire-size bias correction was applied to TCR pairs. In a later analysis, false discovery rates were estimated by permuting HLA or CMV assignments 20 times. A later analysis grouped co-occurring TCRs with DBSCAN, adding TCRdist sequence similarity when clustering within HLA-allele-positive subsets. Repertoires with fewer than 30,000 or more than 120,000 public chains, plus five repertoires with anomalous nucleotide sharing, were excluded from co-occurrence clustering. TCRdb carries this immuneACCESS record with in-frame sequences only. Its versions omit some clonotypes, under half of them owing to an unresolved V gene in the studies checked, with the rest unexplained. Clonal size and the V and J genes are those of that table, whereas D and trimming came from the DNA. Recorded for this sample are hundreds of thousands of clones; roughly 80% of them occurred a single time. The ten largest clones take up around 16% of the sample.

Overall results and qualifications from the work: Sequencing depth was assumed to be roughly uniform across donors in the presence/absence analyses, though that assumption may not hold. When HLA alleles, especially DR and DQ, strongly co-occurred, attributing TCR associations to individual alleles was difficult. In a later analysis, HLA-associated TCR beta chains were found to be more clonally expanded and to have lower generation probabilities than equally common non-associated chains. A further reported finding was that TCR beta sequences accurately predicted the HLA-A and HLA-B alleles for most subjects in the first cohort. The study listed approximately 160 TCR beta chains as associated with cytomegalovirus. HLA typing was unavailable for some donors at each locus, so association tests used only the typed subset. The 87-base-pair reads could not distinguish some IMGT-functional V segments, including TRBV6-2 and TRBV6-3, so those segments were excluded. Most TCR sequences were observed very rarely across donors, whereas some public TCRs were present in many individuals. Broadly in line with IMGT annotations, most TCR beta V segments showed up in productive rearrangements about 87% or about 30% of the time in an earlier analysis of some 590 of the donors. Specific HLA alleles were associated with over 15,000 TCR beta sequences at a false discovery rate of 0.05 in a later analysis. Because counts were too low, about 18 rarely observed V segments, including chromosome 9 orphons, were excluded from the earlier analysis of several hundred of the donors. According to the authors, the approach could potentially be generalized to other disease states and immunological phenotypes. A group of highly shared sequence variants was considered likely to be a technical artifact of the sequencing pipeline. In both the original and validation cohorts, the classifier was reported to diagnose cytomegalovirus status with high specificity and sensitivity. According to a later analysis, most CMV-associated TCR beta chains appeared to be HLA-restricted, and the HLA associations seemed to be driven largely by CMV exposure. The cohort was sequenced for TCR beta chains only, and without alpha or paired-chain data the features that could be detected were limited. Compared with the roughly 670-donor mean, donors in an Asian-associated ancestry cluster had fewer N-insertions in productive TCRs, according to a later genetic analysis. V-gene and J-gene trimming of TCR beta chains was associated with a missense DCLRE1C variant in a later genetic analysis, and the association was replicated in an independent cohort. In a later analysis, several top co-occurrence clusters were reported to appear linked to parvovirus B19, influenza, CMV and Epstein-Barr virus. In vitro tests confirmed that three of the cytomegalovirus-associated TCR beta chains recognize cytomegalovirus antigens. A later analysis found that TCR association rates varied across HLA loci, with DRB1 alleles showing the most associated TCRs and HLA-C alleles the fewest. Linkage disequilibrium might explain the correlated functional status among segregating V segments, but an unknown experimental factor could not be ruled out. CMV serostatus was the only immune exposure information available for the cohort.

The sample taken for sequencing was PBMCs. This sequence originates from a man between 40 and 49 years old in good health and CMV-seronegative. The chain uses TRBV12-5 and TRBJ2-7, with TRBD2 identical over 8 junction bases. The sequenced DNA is TGTGCTAGTGGTTTGGGGTTAGCGGGGTTTAACGAGCAGTACTTC. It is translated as CASGLGLAGFNEQYF.